The sequence of this TCR delta chain was determined in a study of gamma-delta T cells after stem cell transplantation. V shed 0 bases and J 0 bases; nucleotides not matched to a gene: 20. The CDR3 totals 22 residues. Germline CDR1 TSWWSYY, CDR2 QGS. TCRdb re-called the RT-PCR reads through CATT. The table has about 2,000 delta-chain clones, about a quarter seen once; the top ten hold about 25%. The source is a human donor. It is not recorded whose cells these are; they may come from a transplant donor. The rearrangement links TRDV1 to TRDJ1, with 9 bases that match TRDD3. Sequencing was performed on gamma-delta T cells. The CDR3 DNA sequence: TGTGCTCTTGGGGAACTCCGGCAAGCTAACGGGGGACTGGGGGAGTACACCGATAAACTCATCTTT. Residues: CALGELRQANGGLGEYTDKLIF.